The clone carrying this TCR beta chain has just one count. Its specificity is not known. V was clipped by 0 bases and J by 8 bases; unmatched bases: 11. Per the germline V gene, CDR1 is LGHNA and CDR2 is YSLEER. The CDR3 consists of 17 residues. The sample comes from a study of identical twins. Study-level results: The study found that models underestimated out-of-frame TCR alpha sharing in monozygotic twins. Cross-sectional statistics, not tracking of the same donors, supported the conclusions.

Through template switching, a universal primer site was introduced, and the cDNA contained unique molecular identifiers. In TCRdb, the 5' RACE reads were re-called with MiXCR into one record per CDR3 protein. The sample has a few hundred thousand distinct CDR3 sequences, about 18% seen once; the top ten hold 9.5% to 15%. All donors were healthy Caucasians. Sequences were obtained from naive T cells sorted from blood. The receptor was derived from a man aged 45 to 65 in good health. The chain employs TRBV4-3 and TRBJ2-1, with 9 bases identical to TRBD2. The CDR3 DNA sequence: TGCGCCAGCAGCCAAGATCTTTGGCGGGAGGGCCCGGATGAGCAGTTCTTC. This codes for CASSQDLWREGPDEQFF.